The T cell receptor beta chain described here comes from a study of tumor-infiltrating lymphocytes in primary liver carcinoma. As for the study in general: Samples returned roughly 3.65 to 7.13 million productive TCRbeta reads each. Read depth did not differ significantly between tissue types.

TCR beta cDNA was reverse-transcribed from about 550 ng of total RNA. The reaction used a constant-region primer and ProtoScript II reverse transcriptase. Libraries of TCR beta came from three nested multiplex PCR rounds with slightly modified ARM-PCR. Both of the initial two PCR rounds ran for 10 cycles and employed TRBV1-TRBV30 forward primers alongside a C-beta reverse primer. Via MiXCR, TCRdb re-called the multiplex PCR reads, giving one row per CDR3 protein. Of tens of thousands of distinct CDR3 sequences listed, 71% are singletons. Deletions cut 1 base from V and 2 bases from J, with 11 bases between. The CDR3 consists of 15 residues. Germline V gene sequence: CDR1 GTSNPN, CDR2 SVGIG (reference sequence). Between roughly 17 and 30 mg of unsorted bulk tissue served as the source from which RNA and DNA were co-extracted. Study-wide findings and caveats: Found in all five tumor regions were only about 7.5-24% of top clones.

This clonotype occurred many times. Its antigen is still unknown. This sequence originates from an older woman with primary liver carcinoma and hepatitis B virus infection. The chain carries TRBV30 and TRBJ2-2; the D is unclear. The sample taken for sequencing was liver tumor tissue from sampling region 4. Specified subset: tumor region T4, right-lateral pole. The CDR3 DNA reads as TGTGCCTGGAGTGGATGGAGCGTCAACACCGGGGAGCTGTTTTTT. It yields the protein CAWSGWSVNTGELFF. The full variable domain, rest sourced from reference TRBV30 and TRBJ2-2, is SQTIHQWPATLVQPVGSPLSLECTVEGTSNPNLYWYRQAAGRGLQLLFYSVGIGQISSEVPQNLSASRPQDRQFILSSKKLLLSDSGFYLCAWSGWSVNTGELFFGEGSRLTVL.